This TCR beta chain came from a study of Ad26.COV2.S vaccination and SARS-CoV-2 variants. This CDR3 region has 17 residues. The junction had 12 bases not matched to a gene; V was cut back by 4 bases and J by 3 bases. CDR1 is SGDLS, CDR2 YYNGEE, per germline. Findings and limits, study-wide: Breadth measured for non-spike TCRs was similar across vaccine and placebo recipients. Using TCR breadth and depth analyses may have led to underestimated total T cell responses. Reports say spike-specific CD8+ and CD4+ T cell responses covered substantial breadth after vaccination.

TCRdb keeps only in-frame clones here, not all; method: immunoSEQ multiplex PCR. The sample shows about 350,000 clones, about 90% of them seen only once. On this clone itself: The target antigen is unknown.

The specimen comprised peripheral blood, sampled after recovery from COVID-19. The TCR comes from a human donor who had recovered from COVID-19. The rearrangement joins TRBV9 to TRBJ2-7; 11 nucleotides match TRBD2. CDR3 DNA: TGTGCCAGCAGCCCTCCGGGGGTAGCGGGGGGGTACTACGAGCAGTACTTC. Protein product: CASSPPGVAGGYYEQYF.